This T cell receptor (beta chain) was sequenced in a study of cytomegalovirus exposure and HLA in healthy donors. Findings and limits, study-wide: What TCR beta sequences reportedly achieved was accurate prediction of HLA-A and HLA-B alleles in most subjects. When analyzed later, a missense DCLRE1C variant was found to be linked to TCR beta V- and J-gene trimming. Segments of the TCR beta V type were, in most cases, productive about 90% or about 30% of the time in an earlier analysis. Reports credit the classifier with highly specific, highly sensitive diagnosis of cytomegalovirus status.

V was shortened by 1 base and J by 0 bases, with 7 bases between the two germline ends. The CDR3 extends over 14 amino acids. Germline loops: CDR1 SGHTS, CDR2 YDEGEE. The PCR had 60 Vbeta and 13 Jbeta primers. Assay used: immunoSEQ multiplex PCR; TCRdb lists only in-frame clones, some missing. In the table there are 180,000 or so clones, roughly 79% of which are singletons. Note on this clone: What it recognizes is unknown.

The clonotype originates from a woman between 18 and 30 years old in good health and CMV-seropositive. The chain has TRBV5-8 and TRBJ1-2; D is uncertain. The material sequenced was PBMCs. The CDR3 DNA reads TGTGCCAGCAGCTTGCAGATTACTAACTATGGCTACACCTTC. Protein: CASSLQITNYGYTF.